One and the same sample provided the 9 T cell receptor beta chains below, sequenced in a study of molecular identifiers for immune sequencing clone quantification. TCRdb re-called the PCR reads through MiXCR, storing one row per CDR3 protein. The sample consists of more than 250,000 distinct CDR3 sequences, roughly a fifth of them appearing once. The sequenced material came from naive CD8+ T cells from blood, with Jurkat cell RNA spiked in. Subset noted: FACS-sorted CD8+CD4-CCR7+CD45RA+ naive T cells. The receptors stem from a human donor in good health. Some libraries in this study had Jurkat cell RNA spiked in.

This clonotype was found many times. This rearrangement joins TRBV21-1 to TRBJ2-5; the tabulated D call, TRBD2, remains unverified against the DNA. TRBV21-1 is termed a pseudogene. The CDR3 loop spans 17 amino acids. The CDR3 bases are TGTGCCAGCAGCAAAGGGCCTAGCGAGGCCTACCAAGAGACCCAGTACTTC. Translating it yields CASSKGPSEAYQETQYF.

Ten or more counts support this clonotype. The chain joins TRBV7-9 to TRBJ2-3, with 11 bases aligning to TRBD2. The CDR3 spans 16 residues. Trimming removed 5 bases from V and 1 base from J; junction bases left unmatched: 5. Looked up from germline, CDR1 is SEHNR and CDR2 is FQNEAQ (reference sequence). CDR3: CASSRLTSGGTDTQYF. DNA of the CDR3: TGTGCCAGCAGCCGCTTGACTAGCGGGGGCACAGATACGCAGTATTTT.

This clonotype was counted between two and nine times. The rearrangement uses TRBV19 and TRBJ2-2, with TRBD1 as a possible D gene (5 bases). The CDR3 loop spans 15 amino acids. Trimming shortened V by 3 bases and J by 0 bases, and 8 bases separated the two germline ends. The germline CDR1 and CDR2 sequences are LNHDA and SQIVND (reference sequence). The CDR3 sequence is CASSMAGTNTGELFF. The CDR3 region has the DNA TGTGCCAGTAGTATGGCAGGGACGAACACCGGGGAGCTGTTTTTT.

This clonotype was seen at least ten times. V usage is TRBV5-4 and J usage is TRBJ2-2; 8 nucleotides agree with TRBD1. The germline V gene encodes CDR1 SGHNT and CDR2 YYREEE (reference sequence). The CDR3 covers 15 residues. With 4 bases clipped from V and 7 bases from J, the junction kept 9 bases outside the gene matches. The CDR3 nucleotides are TGTGCCAGCAGCGATGGACAGGGAGTCGGCGGGGAGCTGTTTTTT. This sequence encodes CASSDGQGVGGELFF.

In this sample, this clonotype turned up many times. The J gene is TRBJ2-3, the V gene TRBV6-2 or TRBV6-3, with 7 bases aligning to TRBD2. V trimming: 2 bases; J trimming: 5 bases; junction bases outside the gene matches: 4. The CDR3 covers 14 residues. The germline V gene encodes CDR1 MNHEY and CDR2 SVGEGT. This CDR3 reads CASSYLSSGDTQYF. As DNA, the CDR3 is TGTGCCAGCAGTTACCTGTCTAGCGGAGATACGCAGTATTTT.

This clonotype was counted many times. The V call is TRBV5-5, the J call TRBJ1-5; the D is unclear. The germline gives CDR1 SGHKS, CDR2 YYEKEE (reference sequence). The V and J ends lost 0 bases and 0 bases respectively, with 7 bases between them. This CDR3 comprises 15 residues. This CDR3 reads CASSLEVYSNQPQHF. As DNA, the CDR3 is TGTGCCAGCAGCTTGGAGGTTTATAGCAATCAGCCCCAGCATTTT.

This clonotype came up a few times. The genes are TRBV29-1 and TRBJ2-1, with D uncertain. The V gene lost 7 bases and the J gene lost 8 bases, with 12 bases spanning the gap. CDR1 and CDR2 from the germline V gene are SQVTM and ANQGSEA. This CDR3 region has 11 residues. The CDR3 DNA reads as TGCAGCGGGGTAGTCAGCGATGAGCAGTTCTTC. Translating gives CSGVVSDEQFF.

This clonotype was found many times. V and J are TRBV5-4 and TRBJ1-2; 9 bases line up with TRBD1. This CDR3 comprises 15 residues. J was trimmed by 7 bases and V by 3 bases; bases with no gene match: 10. Germline lookup yields CDR1 SGHNT and CDR2 YYREEE (reference sequence). The DNA for the CDR3 is TGTGCCAGCAGCTCGCCGGGACAGGGATGGTCTGGCTACACCTTC. It specifies CASSSPGQGWSGYTF.

This clonotype was counted between two and nine times. The rearrangement joins TRBV30 to TRBJ2-5; D tentatively reads TRBD1 or TRBD2 (5 bases each). CDR1 is GTSNPN, CDR2 SVGIG, per germline (reference sequence). This CDR3 spans 15 amino acids. The V end lost 2 bases, the J end lost 0 bases, and 13 bases lay between the germline ends. The CDR3 nucleotides read TGTGCCTGGAGTCCTCTCGGGGCAGACCAAGAGACCCAGTACTTC. Encoded protein: CAWSPLGADQETQYF.